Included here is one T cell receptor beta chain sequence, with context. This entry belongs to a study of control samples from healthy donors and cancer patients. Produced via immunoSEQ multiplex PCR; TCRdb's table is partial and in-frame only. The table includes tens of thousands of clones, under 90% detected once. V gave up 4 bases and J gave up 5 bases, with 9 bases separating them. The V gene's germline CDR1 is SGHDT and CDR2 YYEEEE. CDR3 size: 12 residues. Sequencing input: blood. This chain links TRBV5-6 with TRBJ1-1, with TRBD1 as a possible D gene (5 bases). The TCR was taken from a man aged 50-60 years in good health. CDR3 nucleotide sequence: TGTGCCAGCAGCGGGACTAGGACTGAAGCTTTCTTT. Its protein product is CASSGTRTEAFF.